The rows below give T cell receptor beta chains drawn from one sample of a study of HIV-infected children after antiretroviral therapy interruption. MiXCR, applied by TCRdb to the 3' RACE reads, yields one record per CDR3 protein. The repertoire includes more than 85,000 distinct CDR3 sequences, approximately 6.9% of them detected once, and 0.85% to 1.3% sits in the top ten. The sequencing here drew on CD45RA+ CD4+ T cells from PBMCs, pooled from several time points, taken from a donor given antiretroviral therapy, either interrupted or continuous. The receptors stem from a pool of human donors with HIV. Each CDR3 is given with its conserved first and last residue. Clone sizes are given selectively: once, few, many, or a class where the clone is expanded.

J gene	clone size	V gene	CDR3 protein
TRBJ2-3	.	TRBV5-1	CASRLSGGADTQYF
TRBJ1-5	.	TRBV5-5	CASSPDRVVQPQHF
TRBJ1-1	few	TRBV20-1	CSAEATAQGEAFF
TRBJ2-1	many	TRBV6-4	CASSVYRGEYNEQFF
TRBJ2-2	few	TRBV12-3/TRBV12-4	CASSSGSGDVGELFF
TRBJ2-3	.	TRBV6-6	CANGVTGSQNTLYF
TRBJ1-1	many	TRBV19	CASSMTHRSRVEAFF
TRBJ1-2	.	TRBV10-3	CAISEYYGYTF
TRBJ2-1	once	TRBV4-1	CASSQPGLALNEQFF
TRBJ1-2	.	TRBV6-5	CATQRDSLTLGYGYTF
TRBJ2-1	many	TRBV9	CASSVAGSHEQFF
TRBJ2-7	few	TRBV10-1	CASSESIVGVSGIVPYEQYF
TRBJ1-6	.	TRBV7-9	CASNEDYSYNSPLHF
TRBJ2-1	many	TRBV5-1	CASSLGGLAASDNEQFF
TRBJ2-2	.	TRBV19	CASSIRALSSTGELFF
TRBJ2-7	many	TRBV29-1	CSVGGRFSYEQYF
TRBJ2-7	many	TRBV10-3	CAISGNSNSYEQYF
TRBJ1-5	many	TRBV10-2	CARTLGYSNQPQHF
TRBJ2-6	many	TRBV6-6	CASSLSGSGVSGANVLTF
TRBJ2-2	few	TRBV30	CAWSEYLAGRELFF
TRBJ2-7	few	TRBV29-1	CSVEWADSAYEQYF
TRBJ1-1	many	TRBV5-5	CASSFGPVWGGTEAFF